This T cell receptor (beta chain) was recovered during a study of cytomegalovirus exposure and HLA in healthy donors. The PCR used 60 Vbeta and 13 Jbeta primers. Clones were sequenced by immunoSEQ multiplex PCR, and TCRdb holds only the in-frame ones, with some missing. The sample lists around 90,000 clones, roughly 78% occurring once. Every donor was a healthy person donating bone marrow. The V end was cut by 0 bases, the J end by 1 base, with 4 bases between. This CDR3 has 13 residues. CDR1 is KGHSH, CDR2 LQKENI, per germline. As regards this clone: The antigen is undetermined.

Study-level findings and limits: The study designated 150 or so TCR beta chains cytomegalovirus-associated. Reports state that TCR beta sequences accurately predicted most subjects' HLA-A and HLA-B alleles.

This chain joins TRBV18 and TRBJ2-7; no clear D. This clonotype was obtained from a man aged 30 to 45 in good health and CMV-seronegative. Sequenced material: PBMCs. The CDR3 DNA reads TGTGCCAGCTCACCACCCGGGTCCTACGAGCAGTACTTC. It codes for CASSPPGSYEQYF.